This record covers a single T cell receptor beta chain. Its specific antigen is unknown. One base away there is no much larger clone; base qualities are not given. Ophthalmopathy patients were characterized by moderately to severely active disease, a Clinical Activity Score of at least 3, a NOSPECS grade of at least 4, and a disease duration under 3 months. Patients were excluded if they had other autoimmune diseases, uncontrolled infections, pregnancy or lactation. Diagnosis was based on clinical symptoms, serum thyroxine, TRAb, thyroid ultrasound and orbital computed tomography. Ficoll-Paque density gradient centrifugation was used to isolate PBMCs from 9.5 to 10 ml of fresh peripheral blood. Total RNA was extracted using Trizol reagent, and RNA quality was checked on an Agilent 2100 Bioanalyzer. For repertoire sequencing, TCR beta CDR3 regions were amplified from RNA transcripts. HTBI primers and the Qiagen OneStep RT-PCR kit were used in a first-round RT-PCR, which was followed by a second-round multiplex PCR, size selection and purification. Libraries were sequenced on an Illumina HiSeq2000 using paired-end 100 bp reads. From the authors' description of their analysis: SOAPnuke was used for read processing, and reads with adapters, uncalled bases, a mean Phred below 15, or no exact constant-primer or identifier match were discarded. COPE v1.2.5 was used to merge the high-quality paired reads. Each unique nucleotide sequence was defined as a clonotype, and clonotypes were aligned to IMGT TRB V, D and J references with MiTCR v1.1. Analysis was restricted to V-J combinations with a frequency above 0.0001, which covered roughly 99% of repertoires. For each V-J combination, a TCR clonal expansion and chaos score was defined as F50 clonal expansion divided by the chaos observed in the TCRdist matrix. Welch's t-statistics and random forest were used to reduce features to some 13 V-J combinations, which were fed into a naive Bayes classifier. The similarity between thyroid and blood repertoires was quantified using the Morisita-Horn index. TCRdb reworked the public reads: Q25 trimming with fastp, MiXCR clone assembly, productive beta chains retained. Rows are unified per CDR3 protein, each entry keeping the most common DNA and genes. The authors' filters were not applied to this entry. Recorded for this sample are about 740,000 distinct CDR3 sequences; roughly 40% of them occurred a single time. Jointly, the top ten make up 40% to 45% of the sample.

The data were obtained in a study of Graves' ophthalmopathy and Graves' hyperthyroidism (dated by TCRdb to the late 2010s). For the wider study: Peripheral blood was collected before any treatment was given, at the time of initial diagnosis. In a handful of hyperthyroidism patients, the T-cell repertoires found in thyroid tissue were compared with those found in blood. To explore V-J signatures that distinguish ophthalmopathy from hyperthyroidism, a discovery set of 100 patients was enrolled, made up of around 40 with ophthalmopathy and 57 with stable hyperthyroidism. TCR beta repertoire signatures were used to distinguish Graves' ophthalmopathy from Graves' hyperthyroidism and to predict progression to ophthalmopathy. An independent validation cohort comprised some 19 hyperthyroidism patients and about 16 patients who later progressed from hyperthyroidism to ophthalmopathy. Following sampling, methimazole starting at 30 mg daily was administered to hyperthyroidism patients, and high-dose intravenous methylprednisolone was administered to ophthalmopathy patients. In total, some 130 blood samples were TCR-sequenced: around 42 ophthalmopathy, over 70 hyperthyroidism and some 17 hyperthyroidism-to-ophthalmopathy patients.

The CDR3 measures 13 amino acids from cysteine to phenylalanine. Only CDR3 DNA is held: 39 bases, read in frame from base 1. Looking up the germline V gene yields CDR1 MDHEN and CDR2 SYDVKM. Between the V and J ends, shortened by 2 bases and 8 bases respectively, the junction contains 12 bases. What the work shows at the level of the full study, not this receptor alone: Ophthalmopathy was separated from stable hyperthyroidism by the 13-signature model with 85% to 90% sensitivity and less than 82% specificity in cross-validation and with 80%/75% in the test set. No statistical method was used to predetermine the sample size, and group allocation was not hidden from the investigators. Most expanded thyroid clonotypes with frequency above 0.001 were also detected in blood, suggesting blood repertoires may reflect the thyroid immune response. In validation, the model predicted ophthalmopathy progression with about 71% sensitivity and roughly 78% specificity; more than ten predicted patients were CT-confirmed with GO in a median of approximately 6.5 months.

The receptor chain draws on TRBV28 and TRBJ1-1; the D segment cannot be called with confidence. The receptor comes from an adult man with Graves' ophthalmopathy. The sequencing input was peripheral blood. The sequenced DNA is TGTGCCAGCAGTTTAGATATGAAACGAGAAGCTTTCTTT. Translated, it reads CASSLDMKREAFF.